This TCR beta chain was retrieved from a study of beta chain features in type 1 diabetes. General study points: The study found moderately but significantly shorter TCRB CDR3s in all four CD4+ subsets of Type 1 diabetes patients.

Concerning this clone itself: Its antigen is currently unknown.

Reverse transcribing all isolated RNA meant expressed TCRB transcripts were sequenced. The data were produced by immunoSEQ multiplex PCR, yet TCRdb's version contains in-frame clones alone and is incomplete. Found here are about 180,000 clones, 7.8% of them singletons; the top ten hold approximately 1%. V shed 0 bases and J shed 5 bases, with 5 bases lying between them. CDR3 size: 13 residues. From germline, CDR1 is MNHNY and CDR2 SVGAGI (reference sequence). What was sequenced was central memory CD4+ T cells from blood. The rearrangement uses TRBV6-6 and TRBJ2-1, with D uncertain. This clonotype was sampled from a woman in her 40s with type 1 diabetes. The CDR3 protein is CASSYSPDNEQFF. CDR3 sequence (DNA): TGTGCCAGCAGTTACTCCCCCGACAATGAGCAGTTCTTC.